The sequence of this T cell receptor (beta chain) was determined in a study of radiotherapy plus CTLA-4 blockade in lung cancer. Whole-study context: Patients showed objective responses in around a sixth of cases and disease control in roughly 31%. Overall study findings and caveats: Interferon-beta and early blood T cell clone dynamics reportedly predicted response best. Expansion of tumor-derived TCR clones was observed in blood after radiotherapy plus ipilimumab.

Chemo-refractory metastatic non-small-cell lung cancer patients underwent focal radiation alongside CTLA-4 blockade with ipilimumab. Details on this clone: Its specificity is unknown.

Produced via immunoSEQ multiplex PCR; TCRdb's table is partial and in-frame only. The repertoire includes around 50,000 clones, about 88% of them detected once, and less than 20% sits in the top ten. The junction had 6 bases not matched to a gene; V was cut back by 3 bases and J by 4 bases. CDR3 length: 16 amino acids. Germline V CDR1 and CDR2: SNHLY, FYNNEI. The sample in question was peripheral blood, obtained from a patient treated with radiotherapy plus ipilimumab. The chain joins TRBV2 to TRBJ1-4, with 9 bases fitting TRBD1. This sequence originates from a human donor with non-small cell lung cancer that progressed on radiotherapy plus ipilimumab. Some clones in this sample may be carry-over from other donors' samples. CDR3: CASSDRTGAYNEKLFF. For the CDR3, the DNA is TGTGCCAGCAGTGATAGGACAGGGGCATATAATGAAAAACTGTTTTTT.